Below, 21 T cell receptor beta chains from the same sample are listed, as sequenced in a study of blood T cell repertoires in COVID-19. This table comes from immunoSEQ multiplex PCR, and its TCRdb copy is limited to in-frame clones, with some not included. The table shows some 130,000 clones, with around nine tenths occurring only once. Sequenced input: peripheral blood. These receptors all come from a man over 45 with active COVID-19.

This rearrangement joins TRBV5-4 to TRBJ1-4, with D uncertain. The V gene's germline CDR1 is SGHNT and CDR2 YYREEE (reference sequence). The length of the CDR3 is 15 residues. Trimming removed 4 bases at V and 0 bases at J, with 10 bases between. The CDR3 DNA follows: TGTGCCAGCAGCGGCCCAGAAGCAACTAATGAAAAACTGTTTTTT. It codes for CASSGPEATNEKLFF.

The genes are TRBV9 and TRBJ2-1, with 9 bases identical to TRBD2. Germline CDR1 is SGDLS and CDR2 is YYNGEE. The V and J ends lost 3 bases and 0 bases, in that order; junction bases with no gene match: 4. The CDR3 has 16 residues. The CDR3 protein is CASSGVAGASYNEQFF. The DNA for the CDR3 is TGTGCCAGCAGCGGTGTAGCGGGGGCCTCCTACAATGAGCAGTTCTTC. Using reference TRBV9 and TRBJ2-1 for the parts outside the CDR3, the full variable domain is DSGVTQTPKHLITATGQRVTLRCSPRSGDLSVYWYQQSLDQGLQFLIQYYNGEERAKGNILERFSAQQFPDLHSELNLSSLELGDSALYFCASSGVAGASYNEQFFGPGTRLTVL.

This clone came up once. V gene TRBV19 combines with J gene TRBJ1-2, with 7 bases that match TRBD1. This CDR3 has 16 residues. Germline V gene data show CDR1 as LNHDA and CDR2 as SQIVND (reference sequence). V was clipped by 7 bases and J by 0 bases; unmatched bases: 11. In DNA, the CDR3 is TGTGCCAGTAAGGCCCAGGGGGTAAAGACTAACTATGGCTACACCTTC. It specifies CASKAQGVKTNYGYTF.

The chain is built from TRBV2 and TRBJ2-5, with 7 bases fitting TRBD1. The CDR3 runs 14 residues. The V segment lost 5 bases and the J segment 2 bases; nucleotides outside the gene matches: 5. CDR1 is SNHLY, CDR2 FYNNEI, per germline. The DNA for the CDR3 is TGTGCCAGCAGTCCCGGGACAGCACAAGAGACCCAGTACTTC. This gives the protein CASSPGTAQETQYF.

The rearrangement joins TRBV5-4 to TRBJ1-3; D is unclear. This CDR3 contains 13 residues. Trimming cost V 7 bases and J 4 bases, with 12 bases left between them. Germline V CDR1 and CDR2: SGHNT, YYREEE (reference sequence). The CDR3 nucleotides are TGTGCCAGCGGGAGGGCAGGCGGAAACACCATATATTTT. It yields the protein CASGRAGGNTIYF.

This sequence joins TRBV6-1 and TRBJ2-1; 12 bases are shared with TRBD2. Germline loops: CDR1 MNHNS, CDR2 SASEGT. V lost 4 bases to trimming and J lost 4 bases; unmatched junction nucleotides: 11. This CDR3 contains 18 residues. The CDR3 loop reads CASSAADSGLAGYNEQFF. CDR3 nucleotide sequence: TGTGCCAGCAGTGCAGCGGATTCAGGACTAGCGGGATACAATGAGCAGTTCTTC.

V usage is TRBV24-1 and J usage is TRBJ2-1, with a tentative D call TRBD2 (5 bases). V was cut by 5 bases and J by 0 bases, with 10 bases left in between. The CDR3 covers 15 residues. Germline CDR1 KGHDR, CDR2 SFDVKD. CDR3 bases: TGTGCCACCAGTGTACCGGGGTCCTCCTACAATGAGCAGTTCTTC. This gives the protein CATSVPGSSYNEQFF.

V is TRBV20-1 and J is TRBJ1-1, with D uncertain. V shed 3 bases and J shed 0 bases, with 8 bases lying between them. The CDR3 contains 13 residues. CDR1 and CDR2 (germline): DFQATT, SNEGSKA (reference sequence). The CDR3 nucleotides are TGCAGTGCTAGTGAACAGATGAACACTGAAGCTTTCTTT. Translated: CSASEQMNTEAFF.

The chain employs TRBV19 and TRBJ1-4; the match to TRBD1 covers 7 bases. With 9 bases clipped from V and 6 bases from J, the junction kept 7 bases outside the gene matches. Per the germline V gene, CDR1 is LNHDA and CDR2 is SQIVND (reference sequence). The CDR3 extends over 13 amino acids. As DNA, the CDR3 is TGTGCCAGCCCTGGACAGGACGATGAAAAACTGTTTTTT. Its protein product is CASPGQDDEKLFF.

This chain uses TRBV7-3 with TRBJ1-5, with 10 positions matching TRBD1. This CDR3 has 13 amino acids. J lost 7 bases, V lost 5 bases, and 2 bases had no gene match. Germline CDR1 and CDR2: SGHTA and FQGTGA. The CDR3 spells CASSRDRGQPQHF. The CDR3 DNA follows: TGTGCCAGCAGCCGGGACAGGGGACAGCCCCAGCATTTT.

This clone was seen once. V gene TRBV6-2 or TRBV6-3 combines with J gene TRBJ2-2, with D perhaps matching TRBD2 (5 bases). V was clipped by 1 base and J by 7 bases, with 13 bases between them. CDR3 size: 15 residues. Germline CDR1 is MNHEY and CDR2 is SVGEGT. The CDR3 coding sequence is TGTGCCAGCAGTTACTGGGCTCTCGGGGTCGGGGAGCTGTTTTTT. This gives the protein CASSYWALGVGELFF.

This clone was detected once. The rearrangement links TRBV2 to TRBJ2-3, with TRBD2 matching 9 bases. The CDR3 is made up of 16 amino acids. J was trimmed by 2 bases and V by 8 bases; bases with no gene match: 11. Germline V lookup: CDR1 SNHLY, CDR2 FYNNEI. CDR3 nucleotides: TGTGCCAGCGGCCTAGGGACTAGCTTTCCCACAGATACGCAGTATTTT. It translates to CASGLGTSFPTDTQYF.

The J gene is TRBJ1-2, the V gene TRBV28; D may be TRBD1 (6 bases). The germline V gene encodes CDR1 MDHEN and CDR2 SYDVKM. CDR3 size: 13 residues. Trimming took 6 bases from V and 8 from J, leaving 16 bases between them. The CDR3 DNA is TGTGCCAGCAGCCAGGGGCTGAGCAAAGGCTACACCTTC. The encoded protein is CASSQGLSKGYTF.

This sequence joins TRBV6-1 and TRBJ2-7; D is uncertain. The V end lost 3 bases, the J end lost 7 bases, and 19 bases lay between the germline ends. This CDR3 contains 15 residues. Germline V gene lookup returns CDR1 MNHNS and CDR2 SASEGT. As DNA, the CDR3 is TGTGCCAGCAGTGACCCAGAGCTTCGGAGTGGGGAGCAGTACGTC. Translating it yields CASSDPELRSGEQYV.

The chain has TRBV18 and TRBJ2-1; 7 bases are a match to TRBD2. Germline values: CDR1 KGHSH, CDR2 LQKENI. J gave up 4 bases and V 3 bases, and 6 bases lay outside the gene matches. The CDR3 runs 15 residues. CDR3 residues: CASSPFSGPYNEQFF. As DNA, the CDR3 is TGTGCCAGCTCACCGTTTAGCGGGCCTTACAATGAGCAGTTCTTC.

V and J are TRBV4-2 and TRBJ2-1, with 14 bases aligning to TRBD2. This CDR3 region has 16 residues. Germline V lookup: CDR1 LGHNA, CDR2 YNFKEQ. The trim removed 3 bases at V and 9 bases at J, leaving 7 bases unmatched. CDR3: CASSQETGTSGGEQFF. The CDR3 DNA follows: TGTGCCAGCAGCCAGGAAACCGGGACTAGCGGGGGTGAGCAGTTCTTC.

This chain links TRBV5-6 with TRBJ2-1, with 13 bases that match TRBD2. From germline, CDR1 is SGHDT and CDR2 YYEEEE. CDR3 size: 16 residues. The J segment lost 9 bases and the V segment lost 4 bases, leaving 10 bases of the junction unmatched. The CDR3 DNA follows: TGTGCCAGCAGCCGGTCACTAGCGGGGGGGCCGGGTGAGCAGTTCTTC. Translated, it gives CASSRSLAGGPGEQFF. Combining the CDR3 with reference TRBV5-6 and TRBJ2-1 gives the whole variable domain DAGVTQSPTHLIKTRGQQVTLRCSPKSGHDTVSWYQQALGQGPQFIFQYYEEEERQRGNFPDRFSGHQFPNYSSELNVNALLLGDSALYLCASSRSLAGGPGEQFFGPGTRLTVL.

This clone was observed once. The chain couples TRBV14 to TRBJ1-2; 10 nucleotides align to TRBD1. The V gene's germline CDR1 is SGHDN and CDR2 FVKESK. With V trimmed by 2 bases and J by 7 bases, 10 bases remained unmatched. The CDR3 has 16 amino acids. CDR3 residues: CASSQYTGQGKGGYTF. The CDR3 nucleotides read TGTGCCAGCAGCCAATACACGGGACAGGGGAAAGGTGGCTACACCTTC.

V gene TRBV12-3 or TRBV12-4 combines with J gene TRBJ2-2; TRBD1 might be the D (6 bases). V lost 2 bases and J 6 bases, leaving 7 bases between the germline ends. The CDR3 loop spans 13 amino acids. This chain's CDR3 is CASSLSGAGELFF. CDR3 bases: TGTGCCAGCAGTTTATCAGGGGCCGGGGAGCTGTTTTTT.

As DNA, the CDR3 is TGTGCCAGCAGCCTTACAGCCACCACTGAAGCTTTCTTT. Protein sequence: CASSLTATTEAFF. V usage is TRBV7-9 and J usage is TRBJ1-1; D not certain. Germline V gene data show CDR1 as SEHNR and CDR2 as FQNEAQ (reference sequence). The CDR3 length is 13 residues. The V gene lost 5 bases and the J gene lost 4 bases, with 11 bases spanning the gap.

The chain links TRBV5-1 to TRBJ2-2; D is perhaps TRBD2 (6 bases). The CDR3 length is 14 residues. Trimming took off 4 bases at V and 2 bases at J, with 9 bases between the two ends. CDR1 is SGHRS, CDR2 YFSETQ, per germline. The CDR3 sequence is CASSRDLNTGELFF. The CDR3 nucleotides are TGCGCCAGCAGCCGGGACTTAAACACCGGGGAGCTGTTTTTT.